Listed here are 9 T cell receptor beta chains from one sample, sequenced in a study of vaccination and CD4 T cells after COVID-19. CD4+ T cells that had been cultured provided DNA sequenced with the Oncomine TCR Beta short-read assay. MiXCR, applied by TCRdb to the PCR reads, yields one record per CDR3 protein. Seen here are some 10,000 distinct CDR3 sequences, roughly 64% observed once, and the top ten hold 30% to 40%. These receptors' antigens are unknown. Treatment reported: roughly 11-day PBMC culture with coronavirus spike peptide pools or control peptides (ViraFEST assay). The sample consisted of CD4+ T cells from blood, cultured in vitro. The receptors derive from a human donor who had recovered from COVID-19.

This chain joins TRBV6-2 or TRBV6-3 and TRBJ1-5; TRBD1 matches at 7 bases. The germline CDR1 and CDR2 sequences are MNHEY and SVGEGT. V gave up 8 bases and J gave up 1 base; unmatched junction bases: 14. CDR3 length: 17 amino acids. The CDR3 DNA reads TGTGCCAGCCGCGCCAGTAGGGGGCGAGTCAGCAATCAGCCCCAGCATTTT. The encoded protein is CASRASRGRVSNQPQHF.

This chain uses TRBV7-2 with TRBJ2-7; 8 bases agree with TRBD2. The CDR3 is made up of 14 amino acids. V lost 0 bases to trimming and J lost 4 bases; unmatched junction nucleotides: 2. In germline, CDR1 is SGHTA, CDR2 FQGNSA. CDR3 region: CASSLAAGGYEQYF. CDR3 in DNA: TGTGCCAGCAGCTTAGCGGCGGGGGGTTACGAGCAGTACTTC.

As for this clonotype: The CDR3 ends on some other residue instead of the conserved phenylalanine or tryptophan, so this is likely a read error. The chain is built from TRBV5-1 and TRBJ1-6, with 7 nucleotides matching TRBD1. Germline CDR1 reads SGHRS; CDR2 reads YFSETQ. The V and J ends lost 1 base and 6 bases, in that order; junction bases with no gene match: 1. The CDR3 has 14 amino acids. CDR3 loop: CASSLQGVNSPLHS. The CDR3 bases are TGCGCCAGCAGCTTGCAGGGGGTTAATTCACCCCTCCACTCT.

This chain uses TRBV24-1 with TRBJ2-3; 11 bases align to TRBD1. V lost 9 bases and J lost 3; bases outside the gene matches: 1. The CDR3 is made up of 13 amino acids. CDR1 is KGHDR and CDR2 is SFDVKD in the germline V gene. The CDR3 bases are TGTGCCACCGGGACAGGGGGTACAGATACGCAGTATTTT. The encoded protein is CATGTGGTDTQYF.

This clonotype was counted a few times. The chain links TRBV6-2 or TRBV6-3 to TRBJ1-1, with D possibly matching TRBD1 (6 bases). CDR3 length equals 17 residues. CDR1 MNHEY and CDR2 SVGEGT come from the germline V gene. V was cut by 2 bases and J by 0 bases, with 16 bases left in between. The CDR3 here is CASSYRGGRRLNTEAFF. Written as DNA, the CDR3 is TGTGCCAGCAGTTACAGGGGGGGTAGACGGTTGAACACTGAAGCTTTCTTT.

The J gene is TRBJ2-1, the V gene TRBV2; 7 positions agree with TRBD2. J gave up 4 bases and V 4 bases, and 10 bases lay outside the gene matches. Germline V gene lookup returns CDR1 SNHLY and CDR2 FYNNEI. CDR3 size: 16 residues. CDR3 DNA sequence: TGTGCCAGCAGTGTAGGCCTAGCGGCCAAATACAATGAGCAGTTCTTC. The encoded protein is CASSVGLAAKYNEQFF.

This clonotype was counted between two and nine times. V gene TRBV9 combines with J gene TRBJ2-5; D remains ambiguous. The V gene's germline CDR1 is SGDLS and CDR2 YYNGEE. The CDR3 runs to 20 residues. V lost 2 bases, J lost 4 bases, and 30 bases lay in between. The CDR3 loop is CASSVFSLLLTQASGETQYF. The CDR3 DNA sequence: TGTGCCAGCAGCGTCTTCTCCTTACTCCTTACTCAGGCATCGGGAGAGACCCAGTACTTC.

This chain links TRBV6-1 with TRBJ1-2; maybe TRBD1 (5 bases). This CDR3 has 16 amino acids. V lost 8 bases to trimming and J lost 3 bases, with 22 bases between them. Germline CDR1 MNHNS, CDR2 SASEGT. The CDR3 sequence is CASDDLWAGIDYGYTF. The CDR3 DNA reads TGTGCCAGCGATGACCTTTGGGCAGGGATCGACTATGGCTACACCTTC.

V gene TRBV20-1 combines with J gene TRBJ1-2; 8 bases are a match to TRBD1. This CDR3 region has 13 residues. V shed 3 bases and J 6 bases; nucleotides not matched to a gene: 6. The V gene's germline CDR1 is DFQATT and CDR2 SNEGSKA (reference sequence). CDR3 residues: CSARKGQGDGYTF. As DNA, the CDR3 is TGCAGTGCTAGGAAAGGACAGGGCGATGGCTACACCTTC.